The present TCR beta chain was sequenced within a study of cytomegalovirus exposure and HLA in healthy donors. The CDR3 loop spans 12 amino acids. CDR1 MDHEN and CDR2 SYDVKM come from the germline V gene. The V and J ends lost 5 bases and 6 bases respectively, with 11 bases between them. The PCR employed 60 Vbeta primers together with 13 Jbeta primers. Generated by immunoSEQ multiplex PCR, the TCRdb table keeps only in-frame clones and is missing some. The repertoire holds more than 100,000 clones, with roughly 80% as singletons. Study-level results: Within the data, a cluster of highly shared sequence variants was likely a sequencing artifact.

Regarding this clone: Its specificity is unknown.

This rearrangement joins TRBV28 to TRBJ2-7; tentative D call: TRBD1 (5 bases). Sequences were obtained from PBMCs. The sequence derives from a woman between 45 and 60 years old in good health and CMV-seropositive. The CDR3 DNA follows: TGTGCCAGCAGTACCCAGGGTACCGAGCAGTACTTC. It is translated as CASSTQGTEQYF.